This T cell receptor beta chain was recovered during a study of long-term antiretroviral therapy in people with HIV. As to this clone: Its antigen is not known.

Among participants with HIV, every one received treatment in the United States. Germline values: CDR1 MNHNY, CDR2 SVGAGI (reference sequence). This CDR3 region has 16 residues. V lost 2 bases, J lost 2 bases, and 6 bases stayed unmatched. The run of the v3.0 immunoSEQ assay was at survey level. Method: immunoSEQ multiplex PCR; TCRdb's copy keeps in-frame clones and lacks some. The sample has roughly 28,000 clones; more than 85% are singletons. Findings and caveats of the study: Relative to control repertoires, HIV repertoires exhibited narrower CDR3 length ranges. Diversity went up after ART and still fell short of transplant donor controls.

This sequence was found in a man aged 50 to 59 with HIV. The input for sequencing was unsorted PBMCs, taken 5.3 years after starting antiretroviral therapy. V usage is TRBV6-6 and J usage is TRBJ1-3; 7 bases are a match to TRBD1. CDR3 loop: CASSYPTQGAGNTIYF. The CDR3 region has the DNA TGTGCCAGCAGTTACCCAACCCAGGGGGCTGGAAACACCATATATTTT.